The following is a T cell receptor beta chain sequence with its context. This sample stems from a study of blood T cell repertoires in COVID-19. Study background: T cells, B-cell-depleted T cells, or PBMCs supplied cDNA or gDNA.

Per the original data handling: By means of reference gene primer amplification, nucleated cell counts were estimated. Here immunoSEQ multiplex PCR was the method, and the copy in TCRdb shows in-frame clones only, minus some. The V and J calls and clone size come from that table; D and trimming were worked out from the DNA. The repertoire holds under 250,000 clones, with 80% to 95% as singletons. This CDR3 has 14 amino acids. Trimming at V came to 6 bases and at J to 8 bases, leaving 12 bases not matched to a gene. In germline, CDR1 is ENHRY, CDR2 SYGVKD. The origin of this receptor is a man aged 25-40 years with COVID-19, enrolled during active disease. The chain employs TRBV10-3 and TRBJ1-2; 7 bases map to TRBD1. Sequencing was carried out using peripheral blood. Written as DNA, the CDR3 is TGTGCCATCAGACAGTTAGACAGGGAGGACGGCTACACCTTC. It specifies CAIRQLDREDGYTF.